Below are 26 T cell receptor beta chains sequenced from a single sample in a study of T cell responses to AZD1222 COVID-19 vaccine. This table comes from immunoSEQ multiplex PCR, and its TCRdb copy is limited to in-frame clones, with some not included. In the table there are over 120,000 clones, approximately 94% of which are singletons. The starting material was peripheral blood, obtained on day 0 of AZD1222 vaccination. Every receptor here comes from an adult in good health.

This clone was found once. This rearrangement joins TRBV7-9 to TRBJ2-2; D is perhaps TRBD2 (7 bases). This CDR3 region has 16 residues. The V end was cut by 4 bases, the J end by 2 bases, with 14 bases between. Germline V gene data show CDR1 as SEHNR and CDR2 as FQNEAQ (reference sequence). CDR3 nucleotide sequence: TGTGCCAGCAGCTCCTTGCGGGGGACAAACACCGGGGAGCTGTTTTTT. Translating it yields CASSSLRGTNTGELFF.

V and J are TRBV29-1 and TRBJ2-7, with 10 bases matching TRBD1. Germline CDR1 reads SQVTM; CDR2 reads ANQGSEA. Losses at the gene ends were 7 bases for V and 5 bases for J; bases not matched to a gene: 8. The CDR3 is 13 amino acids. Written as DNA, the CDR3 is TGCAGCGGGGGGGACAGGGGCAGCGACGAGCAGTACTTC. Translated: CSGGDRGSDEQYF.

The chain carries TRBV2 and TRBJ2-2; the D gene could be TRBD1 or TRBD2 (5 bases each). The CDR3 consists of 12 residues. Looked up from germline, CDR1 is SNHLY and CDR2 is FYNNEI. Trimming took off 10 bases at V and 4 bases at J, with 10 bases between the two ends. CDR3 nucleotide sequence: TGTGCCACCACGGGGCTCACCGGGGAGCTGTTTTTT. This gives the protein CATTGLTGELFF.

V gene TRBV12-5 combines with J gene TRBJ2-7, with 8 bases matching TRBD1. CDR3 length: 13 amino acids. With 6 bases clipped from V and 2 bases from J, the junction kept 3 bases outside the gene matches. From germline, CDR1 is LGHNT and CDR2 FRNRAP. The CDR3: CASGSGQAYEQYF. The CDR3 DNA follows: TGTGCTAGTGGGTCGGGACAGGCCTACGAGCAGTACTTC. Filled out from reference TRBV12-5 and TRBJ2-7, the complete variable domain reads DARVTQTPRHKVTEMGQEVTMRCQPILGHNTVFWYRQTMMQGLELLAYFRNRAPLDDSGMPKDRFSAEMPDATLATLKIQPSEPRDSAVYFCASGSGQAYEQYFGPGTRLTVT.

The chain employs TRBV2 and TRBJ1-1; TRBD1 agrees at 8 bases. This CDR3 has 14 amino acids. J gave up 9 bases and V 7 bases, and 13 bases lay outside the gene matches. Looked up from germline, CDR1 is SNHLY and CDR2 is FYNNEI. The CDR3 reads CASIDPTGAGKAFF. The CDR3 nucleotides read TGTGCCAGCATCGACCCGACAGGGGCGGGAAAAGCTTTCTTT.

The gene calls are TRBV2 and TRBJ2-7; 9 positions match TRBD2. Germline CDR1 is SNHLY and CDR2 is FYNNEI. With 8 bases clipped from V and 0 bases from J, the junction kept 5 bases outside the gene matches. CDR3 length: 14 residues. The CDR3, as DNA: TGTGCCAGCGGGAAGCGGGGGGTCTCCTACGAGCAGTACTTC. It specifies CASGKRGVSYEQYF. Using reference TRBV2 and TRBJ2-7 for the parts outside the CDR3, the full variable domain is EPEVTQTPSHQVTQMGQEVILRCVPISNHLYFYWYRQILGQKVEFLVSFYNNEISEKSEIFDDQFSVERPDGSNFTLKIRSTKLEDSAMYFCASGKRGVSYEQYFGPGTRLTVT.

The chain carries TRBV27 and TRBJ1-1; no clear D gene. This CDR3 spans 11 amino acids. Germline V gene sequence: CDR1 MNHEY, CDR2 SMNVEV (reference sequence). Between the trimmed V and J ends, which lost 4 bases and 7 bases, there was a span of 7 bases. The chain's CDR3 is CASSSGYEAFF. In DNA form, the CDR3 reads TGTGCCAGCAGTTCGGGCTATGAAGCTTTCTTT.

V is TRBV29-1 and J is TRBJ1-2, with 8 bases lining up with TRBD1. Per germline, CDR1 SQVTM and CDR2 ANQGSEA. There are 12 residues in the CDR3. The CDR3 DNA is TGCGCGATAGGACAGGGAAACTATGGCTACACCTTC. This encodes CAIGQGNYGYTF.

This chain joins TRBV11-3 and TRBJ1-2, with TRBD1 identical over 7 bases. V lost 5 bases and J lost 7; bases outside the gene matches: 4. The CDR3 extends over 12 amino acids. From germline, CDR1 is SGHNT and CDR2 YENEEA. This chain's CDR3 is CASSPRQGGYTF. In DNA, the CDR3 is TGTGCCAGCAGCCCAAGACAGGGTGGCTACACCTTC.

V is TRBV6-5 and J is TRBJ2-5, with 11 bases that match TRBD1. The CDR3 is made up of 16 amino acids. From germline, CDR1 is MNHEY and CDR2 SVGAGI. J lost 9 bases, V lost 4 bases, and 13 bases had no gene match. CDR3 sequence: CASSFTGTGGIVAQYF. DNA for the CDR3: TGTGCCAGCAGTTTCACCGGGACAGGGGGGATCGTGGCCCAGTACTTC.

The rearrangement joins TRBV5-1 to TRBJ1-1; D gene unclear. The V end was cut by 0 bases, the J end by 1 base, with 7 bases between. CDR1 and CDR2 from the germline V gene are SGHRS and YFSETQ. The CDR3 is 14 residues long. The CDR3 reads CASSLGAQNTEAFF. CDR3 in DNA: TGCGCCAGCAGCTTGGGGGCCCAGAACACTGAAGCTTTCTTT. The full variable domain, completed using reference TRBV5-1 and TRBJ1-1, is KAGVTQTPRYLIKTRGQQVTLSCSPISGHRSVSWYQQTPGQGLQFLFEYFSETQRNKGNFPGRFSGRQFSNSRSEMNVSTLELGDSALYLCASSLGAQNTEAFFGQGTRLTVV.

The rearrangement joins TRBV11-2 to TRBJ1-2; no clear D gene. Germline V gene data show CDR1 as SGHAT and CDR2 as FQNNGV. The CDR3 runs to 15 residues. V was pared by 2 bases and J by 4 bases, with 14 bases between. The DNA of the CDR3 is TGTGCCAGCAGCTTATTTTATAACCAGGTCTATGGCTACACCTTC. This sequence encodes CASSLFYNQVYGYTF.

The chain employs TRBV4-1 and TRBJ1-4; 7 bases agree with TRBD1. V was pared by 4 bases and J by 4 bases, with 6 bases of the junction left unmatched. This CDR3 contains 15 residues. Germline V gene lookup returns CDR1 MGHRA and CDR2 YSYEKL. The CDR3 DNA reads TGCGCCAGCAGCCCCGGAGACAGGGATAATGAAAAACTGTTTTTT. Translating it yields CASSPGDRDNEKLFF.

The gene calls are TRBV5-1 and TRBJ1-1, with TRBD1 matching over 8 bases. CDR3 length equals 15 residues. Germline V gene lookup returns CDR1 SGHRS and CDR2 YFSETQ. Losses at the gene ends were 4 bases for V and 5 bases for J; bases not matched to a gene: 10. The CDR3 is CASSPRTGMETEAFF. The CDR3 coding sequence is TGCGCCAGCAGCCCCAGGACAGGGATGGAAACTGAAGCTTTCTTT.

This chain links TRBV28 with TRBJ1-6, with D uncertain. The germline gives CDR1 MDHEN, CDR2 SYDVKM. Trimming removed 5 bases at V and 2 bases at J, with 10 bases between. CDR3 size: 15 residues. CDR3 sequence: CASSRRRTYNSPLHF. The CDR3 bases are TGTGCCAGCAGTCGGAGACGGACCTATAATTCACCCCTCCACTTT.

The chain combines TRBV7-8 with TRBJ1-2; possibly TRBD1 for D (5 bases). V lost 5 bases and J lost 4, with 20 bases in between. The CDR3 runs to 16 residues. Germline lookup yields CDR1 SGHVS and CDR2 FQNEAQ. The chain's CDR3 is CASSPLEGPVPYGYTF. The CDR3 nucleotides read TGTGCCAGCAGCCCCCTGGAGGGGCCCGTCCCCTATGGCTACACCTTC.

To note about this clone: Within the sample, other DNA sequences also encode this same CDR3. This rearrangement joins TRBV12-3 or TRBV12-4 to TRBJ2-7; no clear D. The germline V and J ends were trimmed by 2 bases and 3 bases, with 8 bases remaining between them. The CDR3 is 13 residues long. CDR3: CASSLTRVYEQYF. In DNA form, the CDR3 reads TGTGCCAGCAGTTTAACTCGAGTCTACGAGCAGTACTTC.

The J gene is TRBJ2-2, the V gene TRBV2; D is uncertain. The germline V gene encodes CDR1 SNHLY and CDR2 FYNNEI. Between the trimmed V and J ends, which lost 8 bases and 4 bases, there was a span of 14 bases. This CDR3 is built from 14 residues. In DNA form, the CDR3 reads TGTGCCAGCGGGGAATCTAGGCCCACCGGGGAGCTGTTTTTT. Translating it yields CASGESRPTGELFF.

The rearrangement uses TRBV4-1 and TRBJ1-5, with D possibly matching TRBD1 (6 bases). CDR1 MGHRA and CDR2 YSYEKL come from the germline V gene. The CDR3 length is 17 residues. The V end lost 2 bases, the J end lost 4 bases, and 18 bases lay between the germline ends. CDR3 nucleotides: TGCGCCAGCAGCCAATCCCCTCAGGGGATACAAAATCAGCCCCAGCATTTT. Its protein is CASSQSPQGIQNQPQHF.

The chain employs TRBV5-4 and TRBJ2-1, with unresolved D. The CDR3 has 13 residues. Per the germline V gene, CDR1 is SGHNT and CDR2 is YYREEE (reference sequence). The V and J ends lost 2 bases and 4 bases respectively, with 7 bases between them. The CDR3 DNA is TGTGCCAGCAGCTTAGACCAGTACAATGAGCAGTTCTTC. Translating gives CASSLDQYNEQFF.

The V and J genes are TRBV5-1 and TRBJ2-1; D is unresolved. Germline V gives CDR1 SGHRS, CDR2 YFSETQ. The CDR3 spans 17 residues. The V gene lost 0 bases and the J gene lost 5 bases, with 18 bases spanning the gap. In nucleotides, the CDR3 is TGCGCCAGCAGCTTGGCCTCTAACTCCCGGGTCGACAATGAGCAGTTCTTC. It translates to CASSLASNSRVDNEQFF. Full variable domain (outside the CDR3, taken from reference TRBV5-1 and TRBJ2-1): KAGVTQTPRYLIKTRGQQVTLSCSPISGHRSVSWYQQTPGQGLQFLFEYFSETQRNKGNFPGRFSGRQFSNSRSEMNVSTLELGDSALYLCASSLASNSRVDNEQFFGPGTRLTVL.

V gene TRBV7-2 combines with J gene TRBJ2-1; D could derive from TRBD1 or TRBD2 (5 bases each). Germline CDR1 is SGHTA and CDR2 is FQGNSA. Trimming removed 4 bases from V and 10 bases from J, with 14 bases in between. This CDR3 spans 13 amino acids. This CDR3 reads CASSSQPGREQFF. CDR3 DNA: TGTGCCAGCAGCTCCCAACCGGGACGAGAGCAGTTCTTC.

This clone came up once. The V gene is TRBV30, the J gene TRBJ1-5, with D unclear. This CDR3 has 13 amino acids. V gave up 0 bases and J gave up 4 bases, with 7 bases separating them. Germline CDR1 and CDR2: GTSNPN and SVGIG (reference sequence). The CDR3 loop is CAWSVRPNQPQHF. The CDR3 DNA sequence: TGTGCCTGGAGTGTACGTCCGAATCAGCCCCAGCATTTT.

CDR3 coding DNA: TGTGCCAGCAGATTTATGGACAGGGGCAATCAGCCCCAGCATTTT. This translates into CASRFMDRGNQPQHF. The V and J genes are TRBV6-5 and TRBJ1-5, with 8 nucleotides matching TRBD1. Unmatched junction bases numbered 6, after V lost 6 bases and J lost 2 bases. Germline-derived CDR1 and CDR2 are MNHEY and SVGAGI. The CDR3 sequence is 15 residues long.

CDR3 nucleotides: TGTGCCAGCAGTTGGGACAGGGGCACTAACTATGGCTACACCTTC. Amino acid sequence: CASSWDRGTNYGYTF. The gene calls are TRBV6-5 and TRBJ1-2; 10 bases align to TRBD1. The trim removed 4 bases at V and 0 bases at J, leaving 2 bases unmatched. This CDR3 comprises 15 residues. Germline V gene data show CDR1 as MNHEY and CDR2 as SVGAGI.

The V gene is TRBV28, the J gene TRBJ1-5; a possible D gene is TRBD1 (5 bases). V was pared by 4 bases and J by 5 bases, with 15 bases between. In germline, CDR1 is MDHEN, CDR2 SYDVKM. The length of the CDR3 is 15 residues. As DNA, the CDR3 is TGTGCCAGCAGTTCCCCATGGGGGGGGTATCAGCCCCAGCATTTT. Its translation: CASSSPWGGYQPQHF.